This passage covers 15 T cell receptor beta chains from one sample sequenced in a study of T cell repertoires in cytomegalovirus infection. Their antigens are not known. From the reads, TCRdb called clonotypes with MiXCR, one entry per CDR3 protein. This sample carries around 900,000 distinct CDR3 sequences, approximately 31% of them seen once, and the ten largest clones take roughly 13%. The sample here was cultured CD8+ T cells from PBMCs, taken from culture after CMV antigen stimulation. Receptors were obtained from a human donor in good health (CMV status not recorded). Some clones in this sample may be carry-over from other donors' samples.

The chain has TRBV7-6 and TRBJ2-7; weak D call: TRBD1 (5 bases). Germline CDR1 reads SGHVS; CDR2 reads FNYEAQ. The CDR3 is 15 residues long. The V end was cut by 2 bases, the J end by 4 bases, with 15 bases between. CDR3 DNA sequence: TGTGCCAGCAGCTTATTGGGCGGCAGGGAATACGAGCAGTACGTC. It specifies CASSLLGGREYEQYV.

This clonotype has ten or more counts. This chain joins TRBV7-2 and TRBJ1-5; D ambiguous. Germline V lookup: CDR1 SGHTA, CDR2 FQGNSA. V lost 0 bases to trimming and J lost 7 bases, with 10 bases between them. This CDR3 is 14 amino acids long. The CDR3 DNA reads TGTGCCAGCAGCTTAGCGCTAGAAGTCCAGCCCCAGCATTTT. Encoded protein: CASSLALEVQPQHF.

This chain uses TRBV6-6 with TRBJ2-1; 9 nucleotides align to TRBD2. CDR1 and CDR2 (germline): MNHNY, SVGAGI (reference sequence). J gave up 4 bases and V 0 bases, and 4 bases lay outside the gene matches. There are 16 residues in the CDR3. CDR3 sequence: CASSYSSLAGYNEQFF. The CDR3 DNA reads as TGTGCCAGCAGTTACTCGAGTCTAGCGGGGTACAATGAGCAGTTCTTC.

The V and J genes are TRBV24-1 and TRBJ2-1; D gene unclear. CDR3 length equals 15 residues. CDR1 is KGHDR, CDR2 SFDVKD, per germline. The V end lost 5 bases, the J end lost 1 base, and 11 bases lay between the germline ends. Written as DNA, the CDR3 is TGTGCCACCAGTGTCCAGCTCATTTCCTACAATGAGCAGTTCTTC. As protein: CATSVQLISYNEQFF.

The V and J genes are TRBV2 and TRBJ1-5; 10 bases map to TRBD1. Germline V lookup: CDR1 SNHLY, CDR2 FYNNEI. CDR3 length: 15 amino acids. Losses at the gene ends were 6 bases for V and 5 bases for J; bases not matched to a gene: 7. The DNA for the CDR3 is TGTGCCAGCAGCCCGGGACAGGGGCTTCATCAGCCCCAGCATTTT. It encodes CASSPGQGLHQPQHF.

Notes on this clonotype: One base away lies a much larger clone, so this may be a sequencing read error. In DNA form, the CDR3 reads TGTGCCAGCAGCTCACGGGGAACACCTCTTAATGAAAAACTGTTTTTT. This translates into CASSSRGTPLNEKLFF. This chain uses TRBV7-2 with TRBJ1-4; D uncertain. Germline V lookup: CDR1 SGHTA, CDR2 FQGNSA. The ends were cut back, 4 bases at V and 4 bases at J, with 16 bases in the middle. The CDR3 has 16 residues.

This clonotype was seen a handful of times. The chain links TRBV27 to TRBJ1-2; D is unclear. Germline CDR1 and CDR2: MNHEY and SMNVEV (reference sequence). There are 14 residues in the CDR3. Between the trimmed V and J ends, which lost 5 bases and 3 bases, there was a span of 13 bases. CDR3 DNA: TGTGCCAGCAGTCTCCGAGGATCCTACTATGGCTACACCTTC. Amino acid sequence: CASSLRGSYYGYTF.

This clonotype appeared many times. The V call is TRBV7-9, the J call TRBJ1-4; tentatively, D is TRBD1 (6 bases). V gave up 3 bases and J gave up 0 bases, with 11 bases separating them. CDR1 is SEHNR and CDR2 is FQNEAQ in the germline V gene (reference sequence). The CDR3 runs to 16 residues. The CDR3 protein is CASSFRQDATNEKLFF. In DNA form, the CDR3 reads TGTGCCAGCAGCTTTAGACAGGATGCAACTAATGAAAAACTGTTTTTT.

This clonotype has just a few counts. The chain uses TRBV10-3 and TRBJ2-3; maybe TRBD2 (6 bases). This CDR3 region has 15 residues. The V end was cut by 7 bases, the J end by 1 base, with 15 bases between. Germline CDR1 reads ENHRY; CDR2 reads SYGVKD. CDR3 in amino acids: CAITQTSSGTDTQYF. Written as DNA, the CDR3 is TGTGCCATCACCCAGACTAGTTCTGGCACAGATACGCAGTATTTT.

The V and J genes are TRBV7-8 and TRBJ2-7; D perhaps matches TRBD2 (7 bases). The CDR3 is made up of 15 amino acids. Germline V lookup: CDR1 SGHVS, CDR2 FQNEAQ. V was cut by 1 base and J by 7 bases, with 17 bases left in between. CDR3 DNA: TGTGCCAGCAGCTTAGGATTAGTGGGGGGGCATGAGCAGTACGTC. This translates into CASSLGLVGGHEQYV.

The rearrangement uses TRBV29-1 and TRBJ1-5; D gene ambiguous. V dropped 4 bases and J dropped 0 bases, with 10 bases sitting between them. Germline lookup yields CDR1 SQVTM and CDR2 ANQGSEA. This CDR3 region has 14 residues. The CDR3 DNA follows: TGCAGCGTTGCGATAGGAGATAGCAATCAGCCCCAGCATTTT. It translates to CSVAIGDSNQPQHF.

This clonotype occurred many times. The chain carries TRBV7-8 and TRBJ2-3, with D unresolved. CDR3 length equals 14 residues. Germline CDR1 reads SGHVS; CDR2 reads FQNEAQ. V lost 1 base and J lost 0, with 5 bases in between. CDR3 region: CASSLGHSTDTQYF. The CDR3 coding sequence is TGTGCCAGCAGCTTAGGCCACAGCACAGATACGCAGTATTTT.

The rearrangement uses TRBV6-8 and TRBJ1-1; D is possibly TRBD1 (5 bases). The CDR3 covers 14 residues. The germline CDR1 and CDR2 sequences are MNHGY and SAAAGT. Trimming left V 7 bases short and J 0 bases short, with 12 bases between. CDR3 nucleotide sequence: TGTGCCAGCACCCCTCAGGGAGTGAACACTGAAGCTTTCTTT. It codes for CASTPQGVNTEAFF.

CDR3 sequence reads: CASSQELDAPSGANVLTF. The CDR3 bases are TGTGCCAGCAGCCAGGAACTAGATGCTCCCTCTGGGGCCAACGTCCTGACTTTC. This chain links TRBV3-1 with TRBJ2-6; D might be TRBD2 (5 bases). Germline CDR1 and CDR2: LGHDT and YNNKEL (reference sequence). The CDR3 spans 18 residues. The V gene lost 3 bases and the J gene lost 0 bases, with 15 bases spanning the gap. The complete variable domain, with remaining parts taken from reference TRBV3-1 and TRBJ2-6, reads DTAVSQTPKYLVTQMGNDKSIKCEQNLGHDTMYWYKQDSKKFLKIMFSYNNKELIINETVPNRFSPKSPDKAHLNLHINSLELGDSAVYFCASSQELDAPSGANVLTFGAGSRLTVL.

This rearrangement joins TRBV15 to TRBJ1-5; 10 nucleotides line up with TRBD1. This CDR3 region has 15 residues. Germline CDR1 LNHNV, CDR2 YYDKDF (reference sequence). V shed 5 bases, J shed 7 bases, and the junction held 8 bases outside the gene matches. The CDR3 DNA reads TGTGCCACCAGCGGTGACAGGGGGCTGACCCAGCCCCAGCATTTT. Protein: CATSGDRGLTQPQHF.